The present T cell receptor beta chain was sequenced within a study of T cell repertoires in cytomegalovirus infection. Germline-derived CDR1 and CDR2 are WSHSY and SAAADI. Trimming left V 0 bases short and J 0 bases short, with 7 bases between. This CDR3 region has 15 residues. TCRdb analysed the reads with MiXCR anew, one entry per CDR3 protein. This sample has hundreds of thousands of distinct CDR3 sequences, with about 33% found just once. In its sample, this clonotype was seen many times. The target antigen is unknown. This clonotype was sampled from a human donor in good health (CMV status not recorded). Some clones in this sample may be carry-over from other donors' samples. The V gene is TRBV10-2, the J gene TRBJ2-3; D is ambiguous. The input for sequencing was cultured CD8+ T cells from PBMCs, taken from culture after CMV antigen stimulation. The CDR3 here is CASSESTSSTDTQYF. The DNA of the CDR3 is TGCGCCAGCAGTGAGTCGACAAGTAGCACAGATACGCAGTATTTT.